The clone carrying this T cell receptor beta chain was observed once. The record originates from a study of control samples from healthy donors and cancer patients. The germline V gene has CDR1 KGHSH and CDR2 LQKENI. V lost 3 bases to trimming and J lost 0 bases, with 5 bases between them. The CDR3 contains 13 residues. Sequencing was performed with immunoSEQ multiplex PCR; in TCRdb, only in-frame clones are kept and a portion is missing. This sample has 25,000 to 35,000 clones; 91% occur once, and the top ten carry about 12%. Sequencing was carried out using PBMCs. The receptor comes from a man in his forties or fifties with lung cancer. This chain links TRBV18 with TRBJ2-5; D ambiguous. CDR3 DNA sequence: TGTGCCAGCTCACCGGCAAACCAAGAGACCCAGTACTTC. This sequence encodes CASSPANQETQYF.